This T cell receptor beta chain was obtained from a study of shared clonotypes between healthy human individuals. Broader study findings: Blood was the sole source, and tissue repertoires probably differ. Rarefaction indicated that sorted-subset sequencing remained incomplete although depth was large. Among the subsets, naive ones generally showed larger estimated richness than memory ones.

The germline gives CDR1 KGHSH, CDR2 LQKENI. Trimming stripped 4 bases from V and 4 bases from J, with 11 bases between. This CDR3 is built from 13 residues. Repertoires were generated with immunoSEQ multiplex PCR, while TCRdb's copy carries only in-frame clones and drops some. This sample carries roughly 2.2 million clones, about 90% of them seen once, and the ten largest clones take around 0.4%. Healthy HIV-negative adults without recent acute infections or vaccinations served as donors. Comments on this clone: Its specificity is unknown. Other DNA sequences in this sample translate to the same CDR3.

Sequencing was carried out using naive CD4+ T cells from PBMCs. The subset is: CD45RA+ positively selected. The V call is TRBV18, the J call TRBJ2-7; D is unresolved. The receptor was derived from a young man in good health. Some clones in this sample may be carry-over from other donors' samples. The CDR3, as DNA: TGTGCCAGCTCACAGGGCCTATCTTACGAGCAGTACTTC. Translating gives CASSQGLSYEQYF. The whole variable domain, filled in from reference TRBV18 and TRBJ2-7, reads NAGVMQNPRHLVRRRGQEARLRCSPMKGHSHVYWYRQLPEEGLKFMVYLQKENIIDESGMPKERFSAEFPKEGPSILRIQQVVRGDSAAYFCASSQGLSYEQYFGPGTRLTVT.